This T cell receptor beta chain is drawn from a study of T-cell reconstitution after alpha-beta-depleted transplantation in children. Losses at the gene ends were 4 bases for V and 4 bases for J; bases not matched to a gene: 8. This CDR3 is 15 amino acids long. Germline V gene data show CDR1 as LGHNA and CDR2 as YNFKEQ. Unique molecular identifiers were incorporated when the TCRbeta library was constructed. TCRdb used MiXCR to reprocess the PCR reads, holding one entry per CDR3 protein. In the table there are about a million distinct CDR3 sequences, roughly 29% of which are singletons. This clonotype was obtained from a boy less than two years old who had a stem cell transplant for SCID, so the T cells may come from the graft donor. Specimen: PBMCs, mostly from graft donor cells, collected 360 days after TCRalphabeta/CD19-depleted stem cell transplant. The genes are TRBV4-2 and TRBJ2-5; the match to TRBD1 covers 8 bases. The CDR3 here is CASSRDPDRGETQYF. The CDR3 DNA sequence: TGTGCCAGCAGCCGAGACCCCGACAGGGGAGAGACCCAGTACTTC.